The sample holds many counts of the clone carrying this TCR beta chain. The antigen remains unidentified. These data belong to a study of CD8+CD57+ T cells in acquired aplastic anemia. Findings and limits, study-wide: Simpson's diversity of CD8+ cells was not significantly different in patients compared with controls.

In germline, CDR1 is SGHDN, CDR2 FVKESK. This CDR3 is built from 14 residues. Trimming removed 1 base at V and 3 bases at J, with 8 bases between. Genomic DNA acted as the template from which TCR beta VDJ combination and CDR3 sequence profiling were carried out. TCRdb reprocessed the reads via MiXCR and lists one record per CDR3 protein. The sample records about 170,000 distinct CDR3 sequences, about 64% being singletons. V is TRBV14 and J is TRBJ2-3; D gene unclear. The sample was sorted CD4+, CD8+, or CD8+CD57+ T cells (not recorded which) from PBMCs. This clonotype was sampled from a human donor in good health. The CDR3 coding sequence is TGTGCCAGCAGCCAAGTTTCCTGGACAGATACGCAGTATTTT. Its translation is CASSQVSWTDTQYF.